A selection of T cell receptor beta chains follows, all from one sample in a study of Ad26.COV2.S vaccination and SARS-CoV-2 variants. Sequencing was performed with immunoSEQ multiplex PCR; in TCRdb, only in-frame clones are kept and a portion is missing. The table lists about 350,000 clones, around 89% of them singletons, with approximately 5.9% in the top ten. This specimen was peripheral blood, taken in a trial of Ad26.COV2.S vaccine versus placebo. Source of these receptors: a person aged 18-60 years who received the Ad26.COV2.S COVID-19 vaccine or a placebo. The CDR3 runs from the conserved cysteine through the conserved F or W. D genes are given only for firm matches. Clone size, where shown, is once, few, many, or a class for clones that have expanded.

clone_size: .; j_call: TRBJ2-5; d_call: .; v_call: TRBV12-3/TRBV12-4; cdr3_aa: CASSLRLETQYF; cdr3_nt: TGTGCCAGCAGTTTAAGGCTAGAGACCCAGTACTTC
clone_size: once; j_call: TRBJ1-5; d_call: .; v_call: TRBV5-5; cdr3_aa: CASSSMGEGQPQHF; cdr3_nt: TGTGCCAGCAGCAGTATGGGGGAGGGGCAGCCCCAGCATTTT
clone_size: .; j_call: TRBJ1-5; d_call: .; v_call: TRBV30; cdr3_aa: CAWSAGEGNQPQHF; cdr3_nt: TGTGCCTGGAGCGCGGGTGAAGGGAACCAGCCCCAGCATTTT
clone_size: .; j_call: TRBJ1-1; d_call: .; v_call: TRBV10-3; cdr3_aa: CAIRQGGTEAFF; cdr3_nt: TGTGCCATCAGACAGGGCGGCACTGAAGCTTTCTTT
clone_size: .; j_call: TRBJ1-3; d_call: TRBD1; v_call: TRBV11-2; cdr3_aa: CASSRGQGPGNTIYF; cdr3_nt: TGTGCCAGCAGCCGGGGACAGGGGCCGGGAAACACCATATATTTT
clone_size: .; j_call: TRBJ1-5; d_call: .; v_call: TRBV27; cdr3_aa: CASSLWGYGNQPQHF; cdr3_nt: TGTGCCAGCAGTTTATGGGGGTATGGCAATCAGCCCCAGCATTTT
clone_size: .; j_call: TRBJ2-4; d_call: .; v_call: TRBV7-9; cdr3_aa: CASSLEGIQNIQYF; cdr3_nt: TGTGCCAGCAGCTTAGAGGGGATACAAAACATTCAGTACTTC
clone_size: .; j_call: TRBJ1-2; d_call: TRBD1; v_call: TRBV27; cdr3_aa: CASSLQDRARIMVF; cdr3_nt: TGTGCCAGCAGTTTACAGGACAGGGCGCGCATAATGGTCTTC
clone_size: .; j_call: TRBJ2-6; d_call: .; v_call: TRBV5-1; cdr3_aa: CASSLKEVSPSSGANVLTF; cdr3_nt: TGCGCCAGCAGCTTGAAGGAAGTCAGTCCTTCCTCTGGGGCCAACGTCCTGACTTTC
clone_size: .; j_call: TRBJ2-1; d_call: .; v_call: TRBV18; cdr3_aa: CASSPVSLASYGEQFF; cdr3_nt: TGTGCCAGCTCACCAGTATCGCTAGCGAGCTACGGTGAGCAGTTCTTC
clone_size: .; j_call: TRBJ1-2; d_call: TRBD1; v_call: TRBV7-2; cdr3_aa: CASSPGQPGKGYTF; cdr3_nt: TGTGCCAGCAGCCCGGGACAGCCAGGGAAGGGCTACACCTTC
clone_size: .; j_call: TRBJ2-7; d_call: .; v_call: TRBV5-1; cdr3_aa: CASSFTSTYEQYF; cdr3_nt: TGCGCCAGCAGCTTTACCAGTACCTACGAGCAGTACTTC
clone_size: .; j_call: TRBJ2-3; d_call: TRBD1; v_call: TRBV18; cdr3_aa: CASSPTDRGSLGDTQYF; cdr3_nt: TGTGCCAGCTCACCTACGGACAGGGGATCTCTTGGAGATACGCAGTATTTT
clone_size: .; j_call: TRBJ1-5; d_call: .; v_call: TRBV4-3; cdr3_aa: CASSQDARGGKQPQHF; cdr3_nt: TGCGCCAGCAGCCAAGACGCCAGGGGCGGAAAACAGCCCCAGCATTTT
clone_size: .; j_call: TRBJ1-2; d_call: .; v_call: TRBV28; cdr3_aa: CATDTGSYGYTF; cdr3_nt: TGTGCCACGGATACAGGGAGCTATGGCTACACCTTC
clone_size: once; j_call: TRBJ2-2; d_call: .; v_call: TRBV12-3/TRBV12-4; cdr3_aa: CASSPGTGELFF; cdr3_nt: TGTGCCAGCAGTCCAGGCACCGGGGAGCTGTTTTTT
clone_size: .; j_call: TRBJ1-4; d_call: .; v_call: TRBV7-9; cdr3_aa: CASGFSTNEKLFF; cdr3_nt: TGTGCCAGCGGGTTTTCAACTAATGAAAAACTGTTTTTT
clone_size: .; j_call: TRBJ1-1; d_call: .; v_call: TRBV29-1; cdr3_aa: CSVEVHTEAFF; cdr3_nt: TGCAGCGTTGAAGTCCACACTGAAGCTTTCTTT
clone_size: .; j_call: TRBJ2-1; d_call: .; v_call: TRBV27; cdr3_aa: CASSFLAHNEQFF; cdr3_nt: TGTGCCAGCAGTTTCTTGGCACACAATGAGCAGTTCTTC
clone_size: .; j_call: TRBJ1-2; d_call: TRBD1; v_call: TRBV7-3; cdr3_aa: CASSTGGTNYGYTF; cdr3_nt: TGTGCCAGCTCAACAGGGGGTACTAACTATGGCTACACCTTC
clone_size: .; j_call: TRBJ1-3; d_call: .; v_call: TRBV6-5; cdr3_aa: CASSGDSRGRNTIYF; cdr3_nt: TGTGCCAGCAGCGGAGACAGTCGGGGAAGAAACACCATATATTTT
clone_size: .; j_call: TRBJ1-3; d_call: .; v_call: TRBV7-9; cdr3_aa: CASPRITGNTIYF; cdr3_nt: TGTGCCAGCCCTAGAATAACTGGAAACACCATATATTTT
clone_size: .; j_call: TRBJ2-1; d_call: TRBD1; v_call: TRBV6-5; cdr3_aa: CASSPDRGGKNEQFF; cdr3_nt: TGTGCCAGCAGTCCAGACAGGGGGGGTAAGAATGAGCAGTTCTTC
clone_size: .; j_call: TRBJ2-5; d_call: .; v_call: TRBV12-3/TRBV12-4; cdr3_aa: CASRQEETQYF; cdr3_nt: TGTGCCAGCAGGCAGGAAGAGACCCAGTACTTC
clone_size: .; j_call: TRBJ1-3; d_call: .; v_call: TRBV6-1; cdr3_aa: CASSDPGSASGNTIYF; cdr3_nt: TGTGCCAGCAGTGACCCAGGGAGTGCCTCTGGAAACACCATATATTTT
clone_size: .; j_call: TRBJ1-1; d_call: .; v_call: TRBV5-4; cdr3_aa: CASSAKTGTGTEAFF; cdr3_nt: TGTGCCAGCAGCGCGAAAACAGGGACCGGTACTGAAGCTTTCTTT
clone_size: .; j_call: TRBJ1-2; d_call: .; v_call: TRBV7-2; cdr3_aa: CASSFTARQGYTF; cdr3_nt: TGTGCCAGCAGCTTTACTGCCCGACAAGGCTACACCTTC
clone_size: .; j_call: TRBJ2-7; d_call: .; v_call: TRBV4-3; cdr3_aa: CASSQEAGLNYEQYF; cdr3_nt: TGCGCCAGCAGCCAAGAGGCGGGACTGAACTACGAGCAGTACTTC
clone_size: once; j_call: TRBJ1-2; d_call: .; v_call: TRBV19; cdr3_aa: CASSHETDGDGYTF; cdr3_nt: TGTGCCAGTAGTCACGAGACAGATGGGGATGGCTACACCTTC
clone_size: .; j_call: TRBJ1-1; d_call: .; v_call: TRBV7-8; cdr3_aa: CASSLGGVWNTEAFF; cdr3_nt: TGTGCCAGCAGCTTAGGGGGAGTTTGGAACACTGAAGCTTTCTTT
clone_size: .; j_call: TRBJ2-5; d_call: .; v_call: TRBV27; cdr3_aa: CASSPRDGDKETQYF; cdr3_nt: TGTGCCAGCAGTCCCCGGGACGGCGATAAAGAGACCCAGTACTTC
clone_size: .; j_call: TRBJ2-1; d_call: .; v_call: TRBV7-2; cdr3_aa: CASSLVGVSITYNEQFF; cdr3_nt: TGTGCCAGCAGCTTAGTAGGCGTTAGCATCACCTACAATGAGCAGTTCTTC
clone_size: .; j_call: TRBJ1-1; d_call: .; v_call: TRBV3-1/TRBV3-2; cdr3_aa: CASSQPTGGANEAFF; cdr3_nt: TGTGCCAGCAGCCAACCAACCGGAGGGGCCAATGAAGCTTTCTTT
clone_size: .; j_call: TRBJ2-2; d_call: .; v_call: TRBV3-1/TRBV3-2; cdr3_aa: CASSQGGVNTGELFF; cdr3_nt: TGTGCCAGCAGCCAGGGCGGGGTAAACACCGGGGAGCTGTTTTTT
clone_size: .; j_call: TRBJ2-7; d_call: TRBD1; v_call: TRBV5-1; cdr3_aa: CASSLGQGAYEQYF; cdr3_nt: TGCGCCAGCAGCTTGGGGCAGGGGGCCTACGAGCAGTACTTC
clone_size: .; j_call: TRBJ2-1; d_call: .; v_call: TRBV9; cdr3_aa: CASSAGTGYSNEQFF; cdr3_nt: TGTGCCAGCAGCGCCGGGACGGGCTATAGCAATGAGCAGTTCTTC
clone_size: .; j_call: TRBJ1-4; d_call: .; v_call: TRBV2; cdr3_aa: CASKVAREEKLFF; cdr3_nt: TGTGCCAGCAAAGTTGCCAGAGAAGAAAAACTGTTTTTT
clone_size: .; j_call: TRBJ2-7; d_call: .; v_call: TRBV7-3; cdr3_aa: CASSLNQGTYEQYF; cdr3_nt: TGTGCCAGCAGCTTAAATCAGGGTACCTACGAGCAGTACTTC
clone_size: .; j_call: TRBJ2-1; d_call: TRBD2; v_call: TRBV19; cdr3_aa: CASSILAGVSEQFF; cdr3_nt: TGTGCCAGTAGTATACTAGCGGGAGTCAGTGAGCAGTTCTTC
clone_size: .; j_call: TRBJ2-7; d_call: .; v_call: TRBV2; cdr3_aa: CASSVSGYEQYF; cdr3_nt: TGTGCCAGCAGTGTTTCGGGCTACGAGCAGTACTTC
clone_size: .; j_call: TRBJ1-1; d_call: .; v_call: TRBV28; cdr3_aa: CAIRPKGYTEAFF; cdr3_nt: TGTGCCATTCGGCCGAAGGGGTACACTGAAGCTTTCTTT
clone_size: .; j_call: TRBJ1-5; d_call: .; v_call: TRBV5-4; cdr3_aa: CASSLPGGNQPQHF; cdr3_nt: TGTGCCAGCAGCTTGCCGGGGGGAAATCAGCCCCAGCATTTT
clone_size: .; j_call: TRBJ1-2; d_call: .; v_call: TRBV29-1; cdr3_aa: CSVEGAMPNYGYTF; cdr3_nt: TGCAGCGTTGAAGGGGCCATGCCCAACTATGGCTACACCTTC
clone_size: .; j_call: TRBJ2-5; d_call: .; v_call: TRBV28; cdr3_aa: CASSRESTRNDYF; cdr3_nt: TGTGCCAGCAGCCGGGAGTCAACTAGGAATGATTACTTC
clone_size: .; j_call: TRBJ1-4; d_call: .; v_call: TRBV6-5; cdr3_aa: CANSYGCEKLFF; cdr3_nt: .